These 20 T cell receptor beta chains share one sample of origin, sequenced in a study of blood T cell repertoires in COVID-19. TCRdb keeps only in-frame clones here, not all; method: immunoSEQ multiplex PCR. The table shows 200,000 to 250,000 clones, with more than 75% occurring only once. The sequenced sample was peripheral blood. These receptors all stem from a man aged 35-49 years with acute or convalescent COVID-19.

In DNA form, the CDR3 reads TGTGCCAGCAGCCCGGGGGGCTCTGGGGCCAACGTCCTGACTTTC. It specifies CASSPGGSGANVLTF. The chain joins TRBV6-5 to TRBJ2-6; 7 bases fit TRBD2. V was pared by 6 bases and J by 0 bases, with 2 bases of the junction left unmatched. From germline, CDR1 is MNHEY and CDR2 SVGAGI. The CDR3 is 15 amino acids.

This sequence joins TRBV5-1 and TRBJ2-1; 14 nucleotides agree with TRBD2. After removal of 5 bases from V and 3 bases from J, the junction contained 7 bases not matched to a gene. There are 17 residues in the CDR3. Germline assignment: CDR1 SGHRS and CDR2 YFSETQ. In nucleotides, the CDR3 is TGCGCCAGCAGACCAGGGACTAGCGGGGGAAGCTACAATGAGCAGTTCTTC. This gives the protein CASRPGTSGGSYNEQFF.

The rearrangement links TRBV2 to TRBJ1-6, with D perhaps TRBD1 (6 bases). V was trimmed by 6 bases and J by 9 bases, leaving 15 bases between them. Germline-derived CDR1 and CDR2 are SNHLY and FYNNEI. The CDR3 totals 14 residues. CDR3 DNA sequence: TGTGCCAGCAGGAGGGGGGGCGTTGGTTCACCCCTCCACTTT. Protein product: CASRRGGVGSPLHF.

Here the CDR3 DNA reads TGTGCCAGCAGCCAACCCCGAGACAGGGGAGGAGCAGATACGCAGTATTTT. Translating gives CASSQPRDRGGADTQYF. J is TRBJ2-3 and V is TRBV5-4, with 8 bases matching TRBD1. CDR1 SGHNT and CDR2 YYREEE come from the germline V gene (reference sequence). The ends lost 4 bases at V and 4 bases at J; junction bases unmatched: 14. CDR3 size: 17 residues.

The rearrangement links TRBV27 to TRBJ2-7, with D hard to call. Trimming pared 3 bases from V and 6 bases from J, leaving 15 bases between. The CDR3 is 14 amino acids. In germline, CDR1 is MNHEY, CDR2 SMNVEV (reference sequence). Written as DNA, the CDR3 is TGTGCCAGCAGTTTCGGTCCCTCTCTCCCCGAGCAGTACTTC. Translated: CASSFGPSLPEQYF.

The chain has TRBV6-5 and TRBJ1-4; D gene ambiguous. Looked up from germline, CDR1 is MNHEY and CDR2 is SVGAGI. This CDR3 comprises 15 residues. Trimming left V 6 bases short and J 0 bases short, with 11 bases between. The CDR3 region is CASSRVYATNEKLFF. The CDR3 DNA sequence: TGTGCCAGCAGCCGAGTTTACGCAACTAATGAAAAACTGTTTTTT.

The chain is built from TRBV7-6 and TRBJ1-1; 7 nucleotides match TRBD1. The V segment lost 1 base and the J segment 10 bases; nucleotides outside the gene matches: 6. The length of the CDR3 is 13 residues. Germline CDR1 SGHVS, CDR2 FNYEAQ. CDR3 loop: CASSLDRQGGAFF. In nucleotides, the CDR3 is TGTGCCAGCAGCTTAGATCGACAGGGCGGAGCTTTCTTT.

This chain uses TRBV6-5 with TRBJ2-7; tentatively, D is TRBD2 (5 bases). Germline CDR1 MNHEY, CDR2 SVGAGI. This CDR3 region has 14 residues. Between the trimmed V and J ends, which lost 6 bases and 4 bases, there was a span of 16 bases. In nucleotides, the CDR3 is TGTGCCAGCAGAGTGTCGGGGATTAGTTACGAGCAGTACTTC. Its translation: CASRVSGISYEQYF.

This chain joins TRBV6-5 and TRBJ1-1, with D hard to call. V was shortened by 7 bases and J by 0 bases, with 12 bases between the two germline ends. This CDR3 spans 14 amino acids. Per the germline V gene, CDR1 is MNHEY and CDR2 is SVGAGI. The CDR3 here is CASKSNHLNTEAFF. CDR3 DNA sequence: TGTGCCAGCAAGAGCAATCACTTGAACACTGAAGCTTTCTTT.

The chain carries TRBV6-5 and TRBJ2-7; D not resolved. The CDR3 runs to 15 residues. With 5 bases removed from V and 3 bases from J, the gap between germline ends came to 17 bases. Per germline, CDR1 MNHEY and CDR2 SVGAGI. The CDR3 loop is CASSPTGFQIYEQYF. The CDR3 coding sequence is TGTGCCAGCAGTCCTACCGGGTTCCAGATCTACGAGCAGTACTTC.

The CDR3 spells CASSQEMTDEQYF. The CDR3 region has the DNA TGTGCCAGCAGCCAAGAGATGACAGACGAGCAGTACTTC. The rearrangement links TRBV4-2 to TRBJ2-7; D perhaps matches TRBD1 (5 bases). The germline V gene has CDR1 LGHNA and CDR2 YNFKEQ. The CDR3 consists of 13 residues. V dropped 0 bases and J dropped 5 bases, with 8 bases sitting between them.

The sample holds one count of this clone. This chain joins TRBV2 and TRBJ2-1, with D perhaps TRBD2 (6 bases). CDR1 and CDR2 from the germline V gene are SNHLY and FYNNEI. The CDR3 is made up of 12 amino acids. Trimming pared 1 base from V and 15 bases from J, leaving 13 bases between. Here the CDR3 reads CASSEEAGGGFF. In nucleotides, the CDR3 is TGTGCCAGCAGTGAAGAAGCTGGGGGAGGGTTCTTC.

Here the CDR3 DNA reads TGTGCCTGGAGTCCCGGAGTAACCTACGAGCAGTACTTC. This gives the protein CAWSPGVTYEQYF. The V call is TRBV30, the J call TRBJ2-7; D not resolved. Trimming stripped 2 bases from V and 2 bases from J, with 10 bases between. The length of the CDR3 is 13 residues. Per the germline V gene, CDR1 is GTSNPN and CDR2 is SVGIG (reference sequence).

The chain uses TRBV5-1 and TRBJ1-1; D gene uncertain. The germline V gene encodes CDR1 SGHRS and CDR2 YFSETQ. The CDR3 length is 15 residues. V lost 0 bases and J 1 base, leaving 10 bases between the germline ends. DNA of the CDR3: TGCGCCAGCAGCTTGGTTAGATCCGCGAACACTGAAGCTTTCTTT. It encodes CASSLVRSANTEAFF.

This clone was picked up one time. This sequence joins TRBV19 and TRBJ1-1, with 9 bases aligning to TRBD1. The V gene's germline CDR1 is LNHDA and CDR2 SQIVND (reference sequence). This CDR3 has 19 residues. Losses at the gene ends were 4 bases for V and 0 bases for J; bases not matched to a gene: 15. The CDR3: CASSNTGLINRGLNTEAFF. The CDR3 coding sequence is TGTGCCAGTAGTAATACGGGACTGATTAACAGGGGGCTGAACACTGAAGCTTTCTTT.

The rearrangement joins TRBV5-5 to TRBJ2-5; the D gene is possibly TRBD1 (6 bases). Germline V gene sequence: CDR1 SGHKS, CDR2 YYEKEE (reference sequence). There are 16 residues in the CDR3. V was shortened by 6 bases and J by 5 bases, with 23 bases between the two germline ends. This chain's CDR3 is CASTRPEGTRGETQYF. The CDR3 region has the DNA TGTGCCAGCACCCGACCAGAGGGGACACGTGGGGAGACCCAGTACTTC.

J is TRBJ1-2 and V is TRBV7-9; TRBD1 agrees at 7 bases. V gave up 5 bases and J gave up 4 bases; unmatched junction bases: 4. The CDR3 has 13 residues. Germline loops: CDR1 SEHNR, CDR2 FQNEAQ (reference sequence). The DNA for the CDR3 is TGTGCCAGCAGCGCTCCAGGGGGCTATGGCTACACCTTC. As protein: CASSAPGGYGYTF.

This sequence joins TRBV28 and TRBJ2-1; 9 bases match TRBD1. In germline, CDR1 is MDHEN, CDR2 SYDVKM. The CDR3 contains 15 residues. Trimming at V came to 6 bases and at J to 3 bases, leaving 6 bases not matched to a gene. Written as DNA, the CDR3 is TGTGCCAGCAGCCAACAGGGGGCGGTCTACAATGAGCAGTTCTTC. This codes for CASSQQGAVYNEQFF. Drawing the rest from reference TRBV28 and TRBJ2-1, the complete variable domain is DVKVTQSSRYLVKRTGEKVFLECVQDMDHENMFWYRQDPGLGLRLIYFSYDVKMKEKGDIPEGYSVSREKKERFSLILESASTNQTSMYLCASSQQGAVYNEQFFGPGTRLTVL.

Only one count was recorded for this clone. The chain has TRBV6-5 and TRBJ1-1; D might be TRBD1 (6 bases). V was cut by 4 bases and J by 4 bases, with 16 bases left in between. CDR1 MNHEY and CDR2 SVGAGI come from the germline V gene. This CDR3 is built from 15 residues. The CDR3 reads CASSSQGSKGTEAFF. The CDR3 region has the DNA TGTGCCAGCAGTTCACAGGGTTCAAAAGGCACTGAAGCTTTCTTT.

The chain couples TRBV4-3 to TRBJ2-2; D perhaps matches TRBD2 (5 bases). CDR1 is LGHNA, CDR2 YSLEER, per germline. Trimming took off 5 bases at V and 1 base at J, with 14 bases between the two ends. This CDR3 region has 16 residues. CDR3 loop: CASSSTSEGNTGELFF. The CDR3 DNA sequence: TGCGCCAGCAGCTCAACCTCCGAGGGGAACACCGGGGAGCTGTTTTTT.